Shown below are 16 T cell receptor beta chains from a single sample sequenced in a study of T cells in Graves' hyperthyroidism and ophthalmopathy. Template material for amplifying TCR beta CDR3 regions consisted of RNA transcripts. The TCR CDR3 was amplified in a first-round RT-PCR using the HTBI primer set. MiXCR, applied by TCRdb to the multiplex PCR reads, yields one record per CDR3 protein. The sample carries around 570,000 distinct CDR3 sequences, 15% to 20% recorded once. Source material: blood. These receptor sequences come from a man aged 40-49 years with Graves' ophthalmopathy.

The J gene is TRBJ2-7, the V gene TRBV3-1; D unclear. CDR1 is LGHDT and CDR2 is YNNKEL in the germline V gene (reference sequence). Trimming took 4 bases from V and 4 from J, leaving 23 bases between them. The CDR3 totals 17 residues. CDR3 bases: TGTGCCAGCAGCCTCCCGAGGTCTCACCTAACATTATACGAGCAGTACTTC. Protein sequence: CASSLPRSHLTLYEQYF.

About this clonotype: The final CDR3 position lacks the conserved phenylalanine or tryptophan, pointing to a likely read error. J is TRBJ1-1 and V is TRBV29-1, with 7 bases lining up with TRBD1. The germline CDR1 and CDR2 sequences are SQVTM and ANQGSEA. CDR3 length: 12 amino acids. The V gene end was trimmed by 7 bases and the J gene end by 3 bases; junction bases not matched to a gene: 5. CDR3 nucleotides: TGCAGCGGTGGGACAGAGGACACTGAAGCTTTCTCT. Translated: CSGGTEDTEAFS.

This clonotype was recorded a few times. The V gene is TRBV11-3, the J gene TRBJ2-1, with D uncertain. V lost 5 bases to trimming and J lost 7 bases, with 15 bases between them. Per the germline V gene, CDR1 is SGHNT and CDR2 is YENEEA. The CDR3 length is 14 residues. CDR3 in amino acids: CASSVGYTKNEQFF. For the CDR3, the DNA is TGTGCCAGCAGCGTCGGGTATACTAAAAATGAGCAGTTCTTC.

In this sample, this clonotype turned up a few times. V and J are TRBV5-1 and TRBJ2-3, with 10 nucleotides matching TRBD1. J lost 4 bases, V lost 4 bases, and 6 bases had no gene match. The CDR3 is 15 amino acids. The V gene's germline CDR1 is SGHRS and CDR2 YFSETQ. DNA for the CDR3: TGCGCCAGCAGCCTGACAGGGGGCAGAGCAGATACGCAGTATTTT. Amino acid sequence: CASSLTGGRADTQYF.

Ten or more counts support this clonotype. The chain couples TRBV11-2 to TRBJ2-5; the match to TRBD2 covers 9 bases. Germline V CDR1 and CDR2: SGHAT, FQNNGV. The CDR3 is made up of 18 amino acids. V shed 5 bases and J 1 base; nucleotides not matched to a gene: 14. The chain's CDR3 is CASSHSLAGVGLQETQYF. The CDR3 nucleotides read TGTGCCAGCAGCCATTCTTTAGCGGGAGTAGGGCTCCAAGAGACCCAGTACTTC.

The chain recombines TRBV27 with TRBJ2-7, with TRBD2 identical over 12 bases. Trimming took 3 bases from V and 3 from J; bases not matched to a gene: 6. The CDR3 totals 16 residues. CDR1 and CDR2 from the germline V gene are MNHEY and SMNVEV (reference sequence). Here the CDR3 reads CASSLLAGGTSYEQYF. CDR3 DNA sequence: TGTGCCAGCAGTTTGCTAGCGGGGGGGACTAGCTACGAGCAGTACTTC.

This clonotype was recorded at least ten times. The J gene is TRBJ2-1, the V gene TRBV20-1, with 11 bases that match TRBD2. Trimming took 1 base from V and 7 from J; bases not matched to a gene: 6. The length of the CDR3 is 15 residues. Germline-derived CDR1 and CDR2 are DFQATT and SNEGSKA (reference sequence). The CDR3, as DNA: TGCAGTGCTAGAGGTACTAGCGGGAGCGGGAATGAGCAGTTCTTC. Protein product: CSARGTSGSGNEQFF.

The V and J genes are TRBV5-1 and TRBJ1-2; D remains ambiguous. The CDR3 has 12 residues. V lost 4 bases and J 8 bases, leaving 12 bases between the germline ends. Germline CDR1 is SGHRS and CDR2 is YFSETQ. The CDR3 DNA sequence: TGCGCCAGCAGCGGTGTGGAACCAGGCTACACCTTC. Translation: CASSGVEPGYTF.

This clonotype was counted at least ten times. The J gene is TRBJ1-2, the V gene TRBV27, with 10 bases matching TRBD1. Germline CDR1 reads MNHEY; CDR2 reads SMNVEV (reference sequence). V gave up 11 bases and J gave up 2 bases; unmatched junction bases: 8. The CDR3 is made up of 14 amino acids. The CDR3 loop reads CASTRQGANYGYTF. The CDR3 DNA is TGTGCCTCAACAAGACAGGGGGCGAACTATGGCTACACCTTC.

V and J are TRBV28 and TRBJ2-7; either TRBD1 or TRBD2 may supply D (6 bases each). From germline, CDR1 is MDHEN and CDR2 SYDVKM. V was shortened by 5 bases and J by 5 bases, with 16 bases between the two germline ends. This CDR3 has 14 amino acids. The CDR3 DNA reads TGTGCCAGCAGTCTCCCTAGGGGGGACCACGAGCAGTACTTC. Translation gives CASSLPRGDHEQYF.

There are many counts of this clonotype. The V and J genes are TRBV12-3 or TRBV12-4 and TRBJ1-2; D not resolved. V was trimmed by 6 bases and J by 8 bases, leaving 19 bases between them. The CDR3 consists of 14 residues. The CDR3 region is CASSPPGPTVGYTF. In nucleotides, the CDR3 is TGTGCCAGCAGCCCCCCGGGTCCGACGGTAGGCTACACCTTC.

This clonotype was found a few times. This chain connects TRBV15 to TRBJ2-3, with D maybe TRBD1 (5 bases). This CDR3 spans 16 amino acids. Germline assignment: CDR1 LNHNV and CDR2 YYDKDF (reference sequence). Trimming took off 0 bases at V and 1 base at J, with 11 bases between the two ends. CDR3 DNA sequence: TGTGCCACCAGCAGAGATCAAGGGGCCCGCACAGATACGCAGTATTTT. It is translated as CATSRDQGARTDTQYF. The full variable domain, its missing parts supplied by reference TRBV15 and TRBJ2-3, is DAMVIQNPRYQVTQFGKPVTLSCSQTLNHNVMYWYQQKSSQAPKLLFHYYDKDFNNEADTPDNFQSRRPNTSFCFLDIRSPGLGDTAMYLCATSRDQGARTDTQYFGPGTRLTVL.

The rearrangement links TRBV20-1 to TRBJ2-1; D is undetermined. The CDR3 has 11 amino acids. Germline loops: CDR1 DFQATT, CDR2 SNEGSKA (reference sequence). Trimming shortened V by 6 bases and J by 13 bases, and 16 bases separated the two germline ends. The CDR3 protein is CSALRSVNQFF. DNA for the CDR3: TGCAGTGCCCTCAGGTCGGTAAACCAGTTCTTC.

This clonotype was counted once. A much larger clone lies a single base off, so this may be a read error. This chain connects TRBV28 to TRBJ2-7, with D possibly being TRBD1 (6 bases). CDR3 length: 12 amino acids. V was trimmed by 8 bases and J by 4 bases, leaving 12 bases between them. The germline CDR1 and CDR2 sequences are MDHEN and SYDVKM. The CDR3 DNA is TGTGCCAGCGTAGGACAGTTTTACGAGCAGTACTTC. This encodes CASVGQFYEQYF. The variable domain in full, completed from reference TRBV28 and TRBJ2-7, reads DVKVTQSSRYLVKRTGEKVFLECVQDMDHENMFWYRQDPGLGLRLIYFSYDVKMKEKGDIPEGYSVSREKKERFSLILESASTNQTSMYLCASVGQFYEQYFGPGTRLTVT.

The chain is built from TRBV6-1 and TRBJ1-2, with 7 bases fitting TRBD1. This CDR3 has 15 residues. The trim removed 8 bases at V and 0 bases at J, leaving 9 bases unmatched. Germline assignment: CDR1 MNHNS and CDR2 SASEGT. The CDR3: CASFRRDRTNYGYTF. The CDR3 region has the DNA TGTGCCAGCTTTCGGAGGGACAGAACTAACTATGGCTACACCTTC.

This clonotype was observed a few times. The CDR3 loop is CASSSLSTGLKAFF. The CDR3 DNA is TGTGCCAGCAGTTCCCTCTCGACAGGGTTGAAAGCTTTCTTT. The rearrangement joins TRBV28 to TRBJ1-1; 7 positions match TRBD1. The CDR3 has 14 amino acids. After removal of 4 bases from V and 9 bases from J, the junction contained 11 bases not matched to a gene. Germline CDR1 MDHEN, CDR2 SYDVKM.